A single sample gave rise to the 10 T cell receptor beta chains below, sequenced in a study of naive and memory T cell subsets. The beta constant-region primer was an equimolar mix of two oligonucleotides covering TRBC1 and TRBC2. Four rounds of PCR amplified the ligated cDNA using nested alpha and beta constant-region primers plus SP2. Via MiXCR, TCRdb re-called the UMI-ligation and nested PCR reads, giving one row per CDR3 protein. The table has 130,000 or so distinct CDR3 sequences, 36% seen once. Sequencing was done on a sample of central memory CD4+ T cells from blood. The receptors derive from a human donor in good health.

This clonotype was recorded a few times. CDR3 bases: TGTGCCAGCACCTCCCTAGCGGGAGGGCCCGTGACCCAGTACTTC. This gives the protein CASTSLAGGPVTQYF. The J gene is TRBJ2-5, the V gene TRBV28, with 12 nucleotides matching TRBD2. The V gene end was trimmed by 7 bases and the J gene end by 7 bases; junction bases not matched to a gene: 10. Per the germline V gene, CDR1 is MDHEN and CDR2 is SYDVKM. The CDR3 totals 15 residues. The variable domain in full, completed from reference TRBV28 and TRBJ2-5, reads DVKVTQSSRYLVKRTGEKVFLECVQDMDHENMFWYRQDPGLGLRLIYFSYDVKMKEKGDIPEGYSVSREKKERFSLILESASTNQTSMYLCASTSLAGGPVTQYFGPGTRLLVL.

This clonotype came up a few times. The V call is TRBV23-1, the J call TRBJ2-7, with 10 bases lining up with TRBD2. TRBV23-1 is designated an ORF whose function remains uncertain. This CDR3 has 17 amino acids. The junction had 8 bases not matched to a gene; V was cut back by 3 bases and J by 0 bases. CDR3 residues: CASSQVASGSISYEQYF. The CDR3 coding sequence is TGCGCCAGCAGTCAGGTGGCTAGCGGGAGTATCTCCTACGAGCAGTACTTC.

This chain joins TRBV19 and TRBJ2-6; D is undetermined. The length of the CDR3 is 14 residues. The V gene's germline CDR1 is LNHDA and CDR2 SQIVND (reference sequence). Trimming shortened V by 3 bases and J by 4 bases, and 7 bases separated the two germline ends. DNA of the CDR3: TGTGCCAGTAGTATCCAAGGGGGGGCCAACGTCCTGACTTTC. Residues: CASSIQGGANVLTF.

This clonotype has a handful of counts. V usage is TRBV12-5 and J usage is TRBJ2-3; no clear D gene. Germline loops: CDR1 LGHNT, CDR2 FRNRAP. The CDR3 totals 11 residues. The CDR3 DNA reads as TGTGCCACCAGTCGCACAGATACGCAGTATTTT. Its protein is CATSRTDTQYF.

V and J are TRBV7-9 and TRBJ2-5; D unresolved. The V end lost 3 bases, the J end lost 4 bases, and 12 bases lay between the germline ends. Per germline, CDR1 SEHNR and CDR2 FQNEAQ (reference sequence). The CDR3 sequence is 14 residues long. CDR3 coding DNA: TGTGCCAGCAGCTTCCGTGGATCGGGAGAGACCCAGTACTTC. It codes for CASSFRGSGETQYF. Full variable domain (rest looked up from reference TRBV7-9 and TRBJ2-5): DTGVSQNPRHKITKRGQNVTFRCDPISEHNRLYWYRQTLGQGPEFLTYFQNEAQLEKSRLLSDRFSAERPKGSFSTLEIQRTEQGDSAMYLCASSFRGSGETQYFGPGTRLLVL.

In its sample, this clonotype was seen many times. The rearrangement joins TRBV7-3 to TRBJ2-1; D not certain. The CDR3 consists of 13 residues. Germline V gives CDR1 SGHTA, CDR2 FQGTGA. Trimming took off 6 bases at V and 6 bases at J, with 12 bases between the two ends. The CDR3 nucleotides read TGTGCCAGCAGTCTCCAAGTCGTCAATGAGCAGTTCTTC. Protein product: CASSLQVVNEQFF.

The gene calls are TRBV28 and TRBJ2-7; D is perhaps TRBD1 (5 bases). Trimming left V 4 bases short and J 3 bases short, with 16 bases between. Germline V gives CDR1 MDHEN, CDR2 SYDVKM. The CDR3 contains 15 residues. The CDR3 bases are TGTGCCAGCAGTTCGACCGGCAGGGTTGTCTACGAGCAGTACTTC. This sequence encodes CASSSTGRVVYEQYF.

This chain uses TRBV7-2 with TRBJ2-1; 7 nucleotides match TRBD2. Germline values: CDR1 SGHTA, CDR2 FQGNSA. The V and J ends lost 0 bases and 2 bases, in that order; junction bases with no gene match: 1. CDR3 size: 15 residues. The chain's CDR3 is CASSLAAGAYNEQFF. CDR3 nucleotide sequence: TGTGCCAGCAGCTTAGCGGCGGGGGCCTACAATGAGCAGTTCTTC.

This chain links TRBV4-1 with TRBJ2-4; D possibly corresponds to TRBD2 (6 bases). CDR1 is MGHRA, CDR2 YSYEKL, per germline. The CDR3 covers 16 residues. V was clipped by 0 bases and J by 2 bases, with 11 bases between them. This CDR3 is CASSQDGGLPKNIQYF. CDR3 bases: TGCGCCAGCAGCCAAGATGGGGGGTTGCCCAAAAACATTCAGTACTTC.

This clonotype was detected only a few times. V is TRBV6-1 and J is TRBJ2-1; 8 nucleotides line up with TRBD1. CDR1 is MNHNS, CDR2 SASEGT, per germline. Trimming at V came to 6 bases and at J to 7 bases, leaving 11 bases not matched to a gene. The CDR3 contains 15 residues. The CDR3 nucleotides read TGTGCCAGCAGGCCAGGGGGCGCGGGTAGAAATGAGCAGTTCTTC. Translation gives CASRPGGAGRNEQFF.